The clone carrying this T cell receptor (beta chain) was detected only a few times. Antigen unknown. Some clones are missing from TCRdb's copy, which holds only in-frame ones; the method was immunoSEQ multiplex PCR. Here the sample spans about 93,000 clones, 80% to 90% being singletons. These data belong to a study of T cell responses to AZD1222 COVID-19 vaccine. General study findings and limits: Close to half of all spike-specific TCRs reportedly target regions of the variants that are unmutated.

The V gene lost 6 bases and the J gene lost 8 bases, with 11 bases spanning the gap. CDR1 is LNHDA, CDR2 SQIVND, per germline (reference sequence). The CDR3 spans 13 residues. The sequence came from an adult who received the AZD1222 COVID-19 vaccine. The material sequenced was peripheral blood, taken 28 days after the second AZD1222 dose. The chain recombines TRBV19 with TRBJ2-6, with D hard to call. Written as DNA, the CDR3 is TGTGCCAGTAGGCGTAGAGGTCCCAACGTCCTGACTTTC. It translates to CASRRRGPNVLTF.